The 24 T cell receptor beta chains below come from one sample, sequenced in a study of cytomegalovirus exposure and HLA in healthy donors (dated by TCRdb to about 2017). The protocol used for the library was the immunoSEQ multiplex PCR assay. TCRdb obtained this table from immuneACCESS and retained in-frame rearrangements with V and J assigned. These tables miss some clones; where compared with another copy, unresolved V genes account for less than half of the shortfall, and the remainder is unexplained. In all, the sample holds about 140,000 clones, and 70% to 90% of those were seen once. The ten largest clonotypes hold under 3% of the sample. The sample comprised PBMCs. The receptors were gathered from a man in his late teens or twenties in good health and CMV-seronegative.

This sequence joins TRBV4-1 and TRBJ2-2; TRBD2 aligns across 9 bases. The CDR3 spans 16 residues. Per the germline V gene, CDR1 is MGHRA and CDR2 is YSYEKL. Trimming at V came to 2 bases and at J to 5 bases, leaving 6 bases not matched to a gene. The CDR3 region is CASSQFLAGRTGELFF. The CDR3 region has the DNA TGCGCCAGCAGCCAATTTCTAGCGGGACGGACCGGGGAGCTGTTTTTT.

The chain recombines TRBV19 with TRBJ1-1, with a possible D match to TRBD1 (5 bases). Trimming removed 4 bases at V and 5 bases at J, with 14 bases between. Germline loops: CDR1 LNHDA, CDR2 SQIVND (reference sequence). CDR3 length: 14 residues. The CDR3 loop is CASSRTGRITEAFF. The CDR3 nucleotides read TGTGCCAGTAGTAGAACAGGACGCATTACTGAAGCTTTCTTT.

The chain links TRBV2 to TRBJ2-6; 9 positions match TRBD1. Germline V gene lookup returns CDR1 SNHLY and CDR2 FYNNEI. The CDR3 is made up of 17 amino acids. V lost 9 bases to trimming and J lost 2 bases; unmatched junction nucleotides: 11. The CDR3 is CASLGQGLEAGANVLTF. The CDR3 region has the DNA TGTGCCAGTCTGGGACAGGGCCTTGAAGCTGGGGCCAACGTCCTGACTTTC. Based on the CDR3 plus reference TRBV2 and TRBJ2-6, the full variable domain is EPEVTQTPSHQVTQMGQEVILRCVPISNHLYFYWYRQILGQKVEFLVSFYNNEISEKSEIFDDQFSVERPDGSNFTLKIRSTKLEDSAMYFCASLGQGLEAGANVLTFGAGSRLTVL.

This chain joins TRBV6-5 and TRBJ1-2, with TRBD1 matching 7 bases. Germline values: CDR1 MNHEY, CDR2 SVGAGI. CDR3 length: 15 residues. The V segment lost 6 bases and the J segment 0 bases; nucleotides outside the gene matches: 7. The CDR3 sequence: CASRSGGLANYGYTF. The DNA for the CDR3 is TGTGCCAGCAGATCAGGGGGGCTAGCTAACTATGGCTACACCTTC.

The chain is built from TRBV11-2 and TRBJ2-1, with 7 bases aligning to TRBD2. V lost 5 bases, J lost 8 bases, and 15 bases stayed unmatched. Germline assignment: CDR1 SGHAT and CDR2 FQNNGV. The CDR3 extends over 16 amino acids. This CDR3 is CASSPLRGPGGHEQFF. CDR3 coding DNA: TGTGCCAGCAGCCCCTTGCGAGGGCCGGGGGGACATGAGCAGTTCTTC.

The chain recombines TRBV11-2 with TRBJ1-1; D might be TRBD1 (6 bases). Trimming cost V 1 base and J 0 bases, with 9 bases left between them. CDR3 length equals 15 residues. Per germline, CDR1 SGHAT and CDR2 FQNNGV. For the CDR3, the DNA is TGTGCCAGCAGCTTAGCTCAGGGGTTGAACACTGAAGCTTTCTTT. Its protein product is CASSLAQGLNTEAFF.

This clone came up a few times. The chain has TRBV4-1 and TRBJ1-5; TRBD1 aligns across 9 bases. The CDR3 consists of 14 residues. Germline V gene sequence: CDR1 MGHRA, CDR2 YSYEKL. V lost 6 bases and J lost 6; bases outside the gene matches: 6. CDR3 coding DNA: TGCGCCAGCAGGCGACAGGGGGACGGTCAGCCCCAGCATTTT. Its protein is CASRRQGDGQPQHF.

The chain employs TRBV15 and TRBJ2-5; TRBD2 matches 7 bases. The CDR3 loop spans 13 amino acids. The V gene's germline CDR1 is LNHNV and CDR2 YYDKDF (reference sequence). With 8 bases clipped from V and 4 bases from J, the junction kept 7 bases outside the gene matches. DNA of the CDR3: TGTGCCACCGGCGGGAGAGGAAGAGAGACCCAGTACTTC. It yields the protein CATGGRGRETQYF.

This chain links TRBV5-4 with TRBJ2-3; TRBD2 aligns across 10 bases. The CDR3 covers 15 residues. Germline V gene lookup returns CDR1 SGHNT and CDR2 YYREEE (reference sequence). The ends lost 1 base at V and 7 bases at J; junction bases unmatched: 6. CDR3 loop: CASSLRASGSHTQYF. Written as DNA, the CDR3 is TGTGCCAGCAGCTTGAGGGCTAGCGGGAGCCATACGCAGTATTTT.

The chain joins TRBV18 to TRBJ2-5; D uncertain. This CDR3 comprises 11 residues. CDR1 and CDR2 from the germline V gene are KGHSH and LQKENI. The germline V and J ends were trimmed by 3 bases and 5 bases, with 4 bases remaining between them. This CDR3 reads CASSPSETQYF. The CDR3 DNA reads as TGTGCCAGCTCACCGAGCGAGACCCAGTACTTC.

V is TRBV29-1 and J is TRBJ2-5, with D perhaps matching TRBD2 (6 bases). Germline V gene data show CDR1 as SQVTM and CDR2 as ANQGSEA. V lost 6 bases and J lost 5, with 13 bases in between. The CDR3 runs 12 residues. The CDR3 region has the DNA TGCAGCGTCCTTACTAGCTCGGAGACCCAGTACTTC. As protein: CSVLTSSETQYF.

This chain uses TRBV7-2 with TRBJ1-6; 10 nucleotides agree with TRBD1. There are 19 residues in the CDR3. V gave up 0 bases and J gave up 7 bases; unmatched junction bases: 12. The germline CDR1 and CDR2 sequences are SGHTA and FQGNSA. The CDR3 DNA follows: TGTGCCAGCAGCTTAGCGACCGGGACAGGGGTTCGTCGAAATTCACCCCTCCACTTT. Translation gives CASSLATGTGVRRNSPLHF.

This clone was detected once. The V gene is TRBV20-1, the J gene TRBJ2-1; weak D call: TRBD1 (6 bases). V was pared by 4 bases and J by 10 bases, with 11 bases between. CDR3 length equals 11 residues. Per germline, CDR1 DFQATT and CDR2 SNEGSKA (reference sequence). The CDR3 is CSANREREQFF. CDR3 DNA: TGCAGTGCTAACAGGGAGCGGGAGCAGTTCTTC.

The gene calls are TRBV11-2 and TRBJ2-1; a possible D gene is TRBD2 (6 bases). The CDR3 runs 15 residues. Germline CDR1 reads SGHAT; CDR2 reads FQNNGV. The V gene lost 6 bases and the J gene lost 6 bases, with 18 bases spanning the gap. The CDR3 nucleotides are TGTGCCAGCAGGGAGCCTTTTCGGGAGTCCAATGAGCAGTTCTTC. Translation: CASREPFRESNEQFF.

The genes are TRBV6-5 and TRBJ1-3, with unresolved D. Germline CDR1 and CDR2: MNHEY and SVGAGI. Between the trimmed V and J ends, which lost 6 bases and 2 bases, there was a span of 8 bases. This CDR3 has 13 amino acids. The CDR3 DNA reads as TGTGCCAGCAGGGACGGGACTGGAAACACCATATATTTT. It translates to CASRDGTGNTIYF.

The chain links TRBV4-1 to TRBJ1-6, with D uncertain. CDR1 and CDR2 (germline): MGHRA, YSYEKL. CDR3 length equals 13 residues. V was cut by 1 base and J by 7 bases, with 5 bases left in between. DNA for the CDR3: TGCGCCAGCAGCCAAGGAGGAAATTCACCCCTCCACTTT. Translated: CASSQGGNSPLHF.

V gene TRBV4-1 combines with J gene TRBJ1-5, with D uncertain. Germline V gene data show CDR1 as MGHRA and CDR2 as YSYEKL. The ends were cut back, 2 bases at V and 4 bases at J, with 15 bases in the middle. CDR3 size: 16 residues. CDR3 DNA sequence: TGCGCCAGCAGCCAATCCTTAGACATGCGAAATCAGCCCCAGCATTTT. This gives the protein CASSQSLDMRNQPQHF.

CDR3 sequence: CASSSRGAFSYEQYF. CDR3 coding DNA: TGTGCCAGCAGCTCCCGGGGAGCCTTCTCCTACGAGCAGTACTTC. V and J are TRBV11-2 and TRBJ2-7; possibly TRBD2 for D (5 bases). From germline, CDR1 is SGHAT and CDR2 FQNNGV. The CDR3 runs to 15 residues. V lost 4 bases and J 0 bases, leaving 13 bases between the germline ends.

The rearrangement joins TRBV6-1 to TRBJ2-1; 9 positions match TRBD2. From germline, CDR1 is MNHNS and CDR2 SASEGT. The junction had 13 bases not matched to a gene; V was cut back by 3 bases and J by 7 bases. The CDR3 contains 17 residues. CDR3 sequence: CASSEISGGPYFNEQFF. Written as DNA, the CDR3 is TGTGCCAGCAGTGAGATAAGCGGGGGGCCCTACTTTAATGAGCAGTTCTTC.

This clone was detected once. This rearrangement joins TRBV27 to TRBJ2-3, with D perhaps TRBD1 (5 bases). The ends were cut back, 7 bases at V and 4 bases at J, with 12 bases in the middle. The CDR3 is 13 residues long. Germline lookup yields CDR1 MNHEY and CDR2 SMNVEV (reference sequence). In DNA, the CDR3 is TGTGCCAGCAATCAGGGAAGGGCAGATACGCAGTATTTT. Amino acids: CASNQGRADTQYF.

The V gene is TRBV12-5, the J gene TRBJ2-3; 9 nucleotides line up with TRBD2. CDR1 and CDR2 from the germline V gene are LGHNT and FRNRAP. V shed 5 bases, J shed 2 bases, and the junction held 11 bases outside the gene matches. There are 17 residues in the CDR3. CDR3 protein: CASGARSGGLSTDTQYF. The CDR3 DNA follows: TGTGCTAGTGGTGCCCGCAGCGGGGGGCTCTCCACAGATACGCAGTATTTT.

This clone was counted only a few times. The sample carries other DNA sequences with the same CDR3. The chain employs TRBV12-5 and TRBJ1-5, with 9 bases lining up with TRBD1. This CDR3 contains 13 residues. Losses at the gene ends were 6 bases for V and 5 bases for J; bases not matched to a gene: 2. CDR1 is LGHNT, CDR2 FRNRAP, per germline. The CDR3 nucleotides read TGTGCTAGTGGATGGGACAGGGATCAGCCCCAGCATTTT. This translates into CASGWDRDQPQHF.

The rearrangement links TRBV4-2 to TRBJ2-3; TRBD2 might be the D (5 bases). The V gene's germline CDR1 is LGHNA and CDR2 YNFKEQ. V lost 0 bases to trimming and J lost 0 bases, with 16 bases between them. The CDR3 totals 18 residues. DNA for the CDR3: TGTGCCAGCAGCCAAGATAGGACTCACGGTCATAGCACAGATACGCAGTATTTT. Protein sequence: CASSQDRTHGHSTDTQYF.

This chain connects TRBV9 to TRBJ2-7; possible D gene TRBD1, 6 bases. CDR3 length equals 17 residues. Trimming took 2 bases from V and 4 from J, leaving 22 bases between them. CDR1 and CDR2 from the germline V gene are SGDLS and YYNGEE. Written as DNA, the CDR3 is TGTGCCAGCAGCGTGAATGACAGGCTAACCTCTCGATACGAGCAGTACTTC. Protein: CASSVNDRLTSRYEQYF.